Following are 11 T cell receptor beta chains from one sample sequenced in a study of blood T cell repertoires in COVID-19. This table comes from immunoSEQ multiplex PCR, and its TCRdb copy is limited to in-frame clones, with some not included. The sample has around 100,000 clones; more than 85% are singletons. The sequenced sample consisted of peripheral blood. Source of these receptors: a middle-aged man with active COVID-19.

The V gene is TRBV18, the J gene TRBJ2-1; 12 nucleotides match TRBD1. Germline CDR1 is KGHSH and CDR2 is LQKENI. The CDR3 is 16 amino acids. V shed 1 base, J shed 7 bases, and the junction held 5 bases outside the gene matches. CDR3 residues: CASSPQGQGARNEQFF. The CDR3 DNA reads TGTGCCAGCTCACCACAGGGACAGGGGGCAAGAAATGAGCAGTTCTTC.

The chain joins TRBV5-6 to TRBJ1-4, with 7 bases that match TRBD1. The germline V gene has CDR1 SGHDT and CDR2 YYEEEE. The junction had 7 bases not matched to a gene; V was cut back by 0 bases and J by 8 bases. This CDR3 is 15 amino acids long. The CDR3 region is CASSLELGGREKLFF. The DNA for the CDR3 is TGTGCCAGCAGCTTGGAGTTAGGGGGCCGGGAAAAACTGTTTTTT.

The CDR3 coding sequence is TGTGCCAGTGCAGTCAACTATGGCTACACCTTC. Residues: CASAVNYGYTF. This chain uses TRBV28 with TRBJ1-2; no reliable D call. Trimming pared 9 bases from V and 2 bases from J, leaving 7 bases between. Germline-derived CDR1 and CDR2 are MDHEN and SYDVKM. The CDR3 totals 11 residues.

This chain connects TRBV3-1 (or the pseudogene TRBV3-2) to TRBJ2-2, with 9 bases lining up with TRBD2. V lost 0 bases, J lost 6 bases, and 8 bases stayed unmatched. Per the germline V gene, CDR1 is LGHDT and CDR2 is YNNKEL (reference sequence). CDR3 length: 17 residues. CDR3 residues: CASSQEYLAGRAGELFF. In DNA form, the CDR3 reads TGTGCCAGCAGCCAAGAATATCTAGCGGGAAGGGCCGGGGAGCTGTTTTTT.

The chain employs TRBV5-1 and TRBJ2-6; D is perhaps TRBD2 (5 bases). Trimming pared 0 bases from V and 0 bases from J, leaving 13 bases between. Germline V gives CDR1 SGHRS, CDR2 YFSETQ. The CDR3 runs 18 residues. The CDR3 nucleotides are TGCGCCAGCAGCTTGGTGGTCCGGGCGGGCTCTGGGGCCAACGTCCTGACTTTC. Translation: CASSLVVRAGSGANVLTF.

The count of this clone is one. The genes are TRBV11-3 and TRBJ1-1, with 7 bases aligning to TRBD1. The CDR3 consists of 17 residues. Germline-derived CDR1 and CDR2 are SGHNT and YENEEA. Unmatched junction bases numbered 11, after V lost 0 bases and J lost 4 bases. For the CDR3, the DNA is TGTGCCAGCAGCTTAGAGGGATCAGGTGCAGGGGGCACTGAAGCTTTCTTT. The encoded protein is CASSLEGSGAGGTEAFF.

The genes are TRBV3-1 (or the pseudogene TRBV3-2) and TRBJ1-2, with 10 bases identical to TRBD1. Trimming at V came to 3 bases and at J to 8 bases, leaving 9 bases not matched to a gene. Germline values: CDR1 LGHDT, CDR2 YNNKEL (reference sequence). The CDR3 runs 15 residues. CDR3 coding DNA: TGTGCCAGCAGCCACAACCGGGACAGGGGCCGGGGCTACACCTTC. It specifies CASSHNRDRGRGYTF.

The chain recombines TRBV27 with TRBJ2-2, with a weak D call TRBD2 (7 bases). This CDR3 is built from 16 residues. With 6 bases removed from V and 3 bases from J, the gap between germline ends came to 17 bases. Germline CDR1 and CDR2: MNHEY and SMNVEV (reference sequence). CDR3 region: CASSPGEGQYTGELFF. The CDR3 DNA is TGTGCCAGCAGCCCAGGGGAGGGACAATACACCGGGGAGCTGTTTTTT.

The gene calls are TRBV19 and TRBJ2-5; perhaps TRBD2 as D (6 bases). This CDR3 has 13 amino acids. V was clipped by 5 bases and J by 2 bases, with 9 bases between them. Looked up from germline, CDR1 is LNHDA and CDR2 is SQIVND (reference sequence). The CDR3 DNA reads TGTGCCAGTAGTTTAGCGGAGCAAGAGACCCAGTACTTC. It is translated as CASSLAEQETQYF. The full variable domain, in which reference TRBV19 and TRBJ2-5 provide the parts outside the CDR3, is DGGITQSPKYLFRKEGQNVTLSCEQNLNHDAMYWYRQDPGQGLRLIYYSQIVNDFQKGDIAEGYSVSREKKESFPLTVTSAQKNPTAFYLCASSLAEQETQYFGPGTRLLVL.

This chain links TRBV5-1 with TRBJ2-5, with 8 bases identical to TRBD2. Losses at the gene ends were 0 bases for V and 5 bases for J; bases not matched to a gene: 9. Germline V gene lookup returns CDR1 SGHRS and CDR2 YFSETQ. The CDR3 spans 16 residues. The CDR3 is CASSLAGAGVRETQYF. As DNA, the CDR3 is TGCGCCAGCAGCTTGGCCGGAGCGGGAGTTAGGGAGACCCAGTACTTC. The whole variable domain, filled in from reference TRBV5-1 and TRBJ2-5, reads KAGVTQTPRYLIKTRGQQVTLSCSPISGHRSVSWYQQTPGQGLQFLFEYFSETQRNKGNFPGRFSGRQFSNSRSEMNVSTLELGDSALYLCASSLAGAGVRETQYFGPGTRLLVL.

This clone was detected once. The chain employs TRBV5-1 and TRBJ2-3, with 10 bases lining up with TRBD1. In germline, CDR1 is SGHRS, CDR2 YFSETQ. The CDR3 consists of 16 residues. The junction had 6 bases not matched to a gene; V was cut back by 4 bases and J by 1 base. The CDR3 nucleotides are TGCGCCAGCAGCATATCCGGGACAGGGGGCACAGATACGCAGTATTTT. This gives the protein CASSISGTGGTDTQYF.